Each of the 29 T cell receptor beta chains below was sequenced from the same sample in a study of shared clonotypes between healthy human individuals. The naive CD8 subset, CD45RO-negative cells positively selected for CCR7, excluded terminally differentiated effector memory CD45RA+ cells. Repertoires were generated with immunoSEQ multiplex PCR, while TCRdb's copy carries only in-frame clones and drops some. The sample carries roughly 2.1 million clones, roughly 91% recorded once. Sample: naive CD8+ T cells from PBMCs. Source of these receptors: a man aged 18 to 30 in good health. Some clones in this sample may be carry-over from other donors' samples.

The genes are TRBV6-6 and TRBJ2-7; maybe TRBD2 (6 bases). Germline V gene sequence: CDR1 MNHNY, CDR2 SVGAGI (reference sequence). CDR3 length: 14 amino acids. V lost 8 bases, J lost 6 bases, and 20 bases lay in between. The CDR3 sequence: CASGGVGDSVEQYF. CDR3 DNA sequence: TGTGCCAGCGGAGGGGTGGGGGATTCAGTCGAGCAGTACTTC.

The rearrangement joins TRBV19 to TRBJ2-5; D gene unclear. CDR1 and CDR2 from the germline V gene are LNHDA and SQIVND (reference sequence). V was cut by 3 bases and J by 0 bases, with 14 bases left in between. The length of the CDR3 is 16 residues. Here the CDR3 DNA reads TGTGCCAGTAGTATTCTATTCGGAGTGTACCAAGAGACCCAGTACTTC. Its protein is CASSILFGVYQETQYF.

As regards this clone: Other DNA sequences in the same sample also yield this CDR3. CDR3 in amino acids: CASSPDRGGNQPQHF. CDR3 DNA: TGTGCCAGCAGCCCGGACAGGGGGGGCAATCAGCCCCAGCATTTT. This chain links TRBV27 with TRBJ1-5, with 10 nucleotides matching TRBD1. J gave up 2 bases and V 6 bases, and 4 bases lay outside the gene matches. CDR1 is MNHEY and CDR2 is SMNVEV in the germline V gene (reference sequence). The CDR3 is made up of 15 amino acids.

The V gene is TRBV4-2, the J gene TRBJ2-4; D is perhaps TRBD1 (5 bases). Trimming took 0 bases from V and 3 from J, leaving 12 bases between them. This CDR3 spans 16 amino acids. Germline V gives CDR1 LGHNA, CDR2 YNFKEQ. The CDR3 DNA reads as TGTGCCAGCAGCCAAGATCTACAGGAAGGCAAAAACATTCAGTACTTC. Translation gives CASSQDLQEGKNIQYF.

As to this clone: Distinct nucleotide sequences in the sample also encode this CDR3. This CDR3 reads CASSVGLGSYEQYF. DNA for the CDR3: TGTGCCAGCAGCGTAGGGCTAGGTTCCTACGAGCAGTACTTC. This chain uses TRBV9 with TRBJ2-7; D unclear. The CDR3 has 14 amino acids. Germline assignment: CDR1 SGDLS and CDR2 YYNGEE. V was cut by 0 bases and J by 1 base, with 8 bases left in between.

The V and J genes are TRBV25-1 and TRBJ2-5; TRBD2 aligns across 11 bases. Germline CDR1 and CDR2: MGHDK and SYGVNS. Trimming took 3 bases from V and 5 from J; bases not matched to a gene: 8. CDR3 length: 16 residues. Written as DNA, the CDR3 is TGTGCCAGCAGTGAGTCCCTAGCGGGAGGTTGGGAGACCCAGTACTTC. This codes for CASSESLAGGWETQYF.

This sequence joins TRBV6-4 and TRBJ1-4; D not certain. The CDR3 has 18 residues. Looked up from germline, CDR1 is MRHNA and CDR2 is SNTAGT. The V and J ends lost 0 bases and 4 bases respectively, with 18 bases between them. The CDR3: CASSDSSLRRECNEKLFF. The CDR3 DNA follows: TGTGCCAGCAGTGACTCGAGTCTGCGGCGGGAGTGTAATGAAAAACTGTTTTTT.

The rearrangement uses TRBV5-1 and TRBJ2-7; the D gene is possibly TRBD1 (5 bases). Germline V gives CDR1 SGHRS, CDR2 YFSETQ. The CDR3 is 15 amino acids. V was clipped by 1 base and J by 2 bases, with 13 bases between them. The CDR3 DNA sequence: TGCGCCAGCAGCTTGTACAGGCAGTTGACCTACGAGCAGTACTTC. Translated: CASSLYRQLTYEQYF.

V and J are TRBV28 and TRBJ1-2; tentative D call: TRBD1 (6 bases). Germline CDR1 MDHEN, CDR2 SYDVKM. V lost 5 bases, J lost 4 bases, and 29 bases lay in between. The CDR3 spans 19 residues. CDR3 DNA sequence: TGTGCCAGCAGTCCCATTACGGGACACAACCCCCAGTTCCTCTATGGCTACACCTTC. Amino acid sequence: CASSPITGHNPQFLYGYTF.

As DNA, the CDR3 is TGCGCCAGCAGCTTCGACAGGGGGATCTCCTACGAGCAGTACTTC. Translating it yields CASSFDRGISYEQYF. The chain joins TRBV5-1 to TRBJ2-7, with 9 bases identical to TRBD1. The V segment lost 2 bases and the J segment 0 bases; nucleotides outside the gene matches: 3. From germline, CDR1 is SGHRS and CDR2 YFSETQ. There are 15 residues in the CDR3.

In regard to this clone: The junction does not match germline at one end; this may be a read error. DNA of the CDR3: TGTGCCAGTAGAATAGGGTACACAGATACGCAGTATTTT. Translated: CASRIGYTDTQYF. This chain joins TRBV19 and TRBJ2-3; D gene ambiguous. Germline-derived CDR1 and CDR2 are LNHDA and SQIVND (reference sequence). The CDR3 extends over 13 amino acids.

This chain connects TRBV19 to TRBJ2-7; possibly TRBD2 for D (6 bases). Looked up from germline, CDR1 is LNHDA and CDR2 is SQIVND (reference sequence). The V and J ends lost 5 bases and 3 bases respectively, with 20 bases between them. The CDR3 has 16 amino acids. Here the CDR3 reads CASSPGTLGTFYEQYF. In nucleotides, the CDR3 is TGTGCCAGTAGTCCTGGGACCCTCGGGACTTTCTACGAGCAGTACTTC.

The V and J genes are TRBV4-3 and TRBJ1-2; weak D call: TRBD1 (6 bases). The V gene lost 0 bases and the J gene lost 3 bases, with 17 bases spanning the gap. Germline values: CDR1 LGHNA, CDR2 YSLEER. This CDR3 is built from 17 residues. The DNA of the CDR3 is TGCGCCAGCAGCCAAGATAGGGGGGCCTGGACGGACTATGGCTACACCTTC. It encodes CASSQDRGAWTDYGYTF.

The V gene is TRBV19, the J gene TRBJ1-1; TRBD1 might be the D (5 bases). The V gene lost 5 bases and the J gene lost 4 bases, with 8 bases spanning the gap. The germline CDR1 and CDR2 sequences are LNHDA and SQIVND (reference sequence). There are 12 residues in the CDR3. The CDR3 nucleotides read TGTGCCAGTAGTTCAGGGACCACTGAAGCTTTCTTT. It translates to CASSSGTTEAFF.

As regards this clone: The same CDR3 can be traced to other DNA sequences in this sample. This chain connects TRBV9 to TRBJ2-7; D not resolved. CDR3 length equals 15 residues. The germline V gene encodes CDR1 SGDLS and CDR2 YYNGEE. V was trimmed by 0 bases and J by 4 bases, leaving 14 bases between them. This CDR3 is CASSVDGGVLYEQYF. CDR3 nucleotide sequence: TGTGCCAGCAGCGTAGACGGTGGAGTGCTGTACGAGCAGTACTTC.

The chain has TRBV6-6 and TRBJ1-2; D unresolved. Per the germline V gene, CDR1 is MNHNY and CDR2 is SVGAGI (reference sequence). V was trimmed by 11 bases and J by 8 bases, leaving 18 bases between them. The CDR3 loop spans 12 amino acids. The CDR3: CAGLGRQTGYTF. CDR3 DNA sequence: TGTGCCGGCCTCGGCCGGCAAACGGGCTACACCTTC.

This clone showed up just a few times. This chain connects TRBV29-1 to TRBJ1-1, with no clear D. The CDR3 sequence is 11 residues long. V dropped 5 bases and J dropped 3 bases, with 7 bases sitting between them. Germline values: CDR1 SQVTM, CDR2 ANQGSEA. The CDR3 DNA sequence: TGCAGCGTTCGCCCCGACACTGAAGCTTTCTTT. Translated, it gives CSVRPDTEAFF.

This chain links TRBV27 with TRBJ2-7; 12 nucleotides line up with TRBD2. The CDR3 loop spans 15 amino acids. CDR1 and CDR2 (germline): MNHEY, SMNVEV (reference sequence). V lost 6 bases to trimming and J lost 7 bases; unmatched junction nucleotides: 10. The CDR3, as DNA: TGTGCCAGCAGCCTAACTAGCGGGGGGATGTTAGAGCAGTACTTC. The encoded protein is CASSLTSGGMLEQYF.

V is TRBV29-1 and J is TRBJ1-1, with D uncertain. The V and J ends lost 6 bases and 2 bases respectively, with 10 bases between them. Germline V gene lookup returns CDR1 SQVTM and CDR2 ANQGSEA. The CDR3 consists of 12 residues. CDR3 residues: CSVAGANTEAFF. The CDR3 nucleotides read TGCAGCGTCGCAGGCGCCAACACTGAAGCTTTCTTT.

This chain uses TRBV7-9 with TRBJ1-1, with 7 bases matching TRBD1. The CDR3 extends over 16 amino acids. V trimming: 3 bases; J trimming: 1 base; junction bases outside the gene matches: 8. The germline gives CDR1 SEHNR, CDR2 FQNEAQ (reference sequence). The CDR3 here is CASSFPGDSPNTEAFF. The CDR3 nucleotides read TGTGCCAGCAGCTTTCCGGGGGACAGCCCGAACACTGAAGCTTTCTTT.

This clone came up once. V and J are TRBV5-5 and TRBJ1-2; D not certain. CDR1 is SGHKS and CDR2 is YYEKEE in the germline V gene (reference sequence). Trimming cost V 2 bases and J 9 bases, with 8 bases left between them. The length of the CDR3 is 11 residues. The CDR3 sequence: CASSFGVSYTF. The CDR3 bases are TGTGCCAGCAGCTTTGGGGTTAGCTACACCTTC. Combining the CDR3 with reference TRBV5-5 and TRBJ1-2 gives the whole variable domain DAGVTQSPTHLIKTRGQQVTLRCSPISGHKSVSWYQQVLGQGPQFIFQYYEKEERGRGNFPDRFSARQFPNYSSELNVNALLLGDSALYLCASSFGVSYTFGSGTRLTVV.

The chain links TRBV11-2 to TRBJ2-7; D is ambiguous. Trimming stripped 1 base from V and 2 bases from J, with 9 bases between. From germline, CDR1 is SGHAT and CDR2 FQNNGV. The CDR3 is 14 amino acids. CDR3 nucleotide sequence: TGTGCCAGCAGCTTAGGGCCCAGACCCTACGAGCAGTACTTC. Translation: CASSLGPRPYEQYF.

This clone was seen a single time. This chain joins TRBV9 and TRBJ2-1; 7 bases agree with TRBD2. Trimming cost V 4 bases and J 5 bases; bases outside gene matches: 3. Germline V gene sequence: CDR1 SGDLS, CDR2 YYNGEE. CDR3 size: 13 residues. CDR3 sequence: CASSPRGDNEQFF. The CDR3 region has the DNA TGTGCCAGCAGCCCCCGGGGGGACAATGAGCAGTTCTTC.

This rearrangement joins TRBV4-3 to TRBJ2-5; TRBD2 matches 16 bases. The germline V gene has CDR1 LGHNA and CDR2 YSLEER. Trimming cost V 5 bases and J 4 bases; bases outside gene matches: 13. This CDR3 has 19 residues. The CDR3 DNA reads as TGCGCCAGCAGCTTACAAGAATGGGGACTAGCGGGAGGGCCAGAGACCCAGTACTTC. Protein product: CASSLQEWGLAGGPETQYF.

The chain couples TRBV5-4 to TRBJ2-1; D is undetermined. Looked up from germline, CDR1 is SGHNT and CDR2 is YYREEE (reference sequence). The V end was cut by 4 bases, the J end by 5 bases, with 13 bases between. This CDR3 is 14 amino acids long. The CDR3 is CASSLPRLDNEQFF. The CDR3 DNA follows: TGTGCCAGCAGCCTTCCGCGCCTTGACAATGAGCAGTTCTTC.

Details on this clone: Other DNA variants within this sample encode the same CDR3. The chain has TRBV7-9 and TRBJ2-5, with D hard to call. Germline CDR1 is SEHNR and CDR2 is FQNEAQ (reference sequence). Trimming stripped 2 bases from V and 5 bases from J, with 9 bases between. This CDR3 has 13 residues. The CDR3 reads CASSLFSRETQYF. The CDR3 coding sequence is TGTGCCAGCAGCTTATTCTCCCGGGAGACCCAGTACTTC.

This clone was observed once. Written as DNA, the CDR3 is TGTGCCAGCAGTTACGGGGCTAATGAAAAACTGTTTTTT. Encoded protein: CASSYGANEKLFF. The chain links TRBV7-9 to TRBJ1-4; D is unclear. Trimming cost V 6 bases and J 3 bases, with 8 bases left between them. Germline CDR1 and CDR2: SEHNR and FQNEAQ (reference sequence). CDR3 size: 13 residues.

For the CDR3, the DNA is TGTGCCAGCACCGTGGGGGGGCCAGGTTACAATGAGCAGTTCTTC. It codes for CASTVGGPGYNEQFF. V gene TRBV6-5 combines with J gene TRBJ2-1, with a tentative D call TRBD2 (7 bases). Germline assignment: CDR1 MNHEY and CDR2 SVGAGI. The CDR3 extends over 15 amino acids. The V end was cut by 7 bases, the J end by 4 bases, with 17 bases between.

This clone appeared a single time. The rearrangement links TRBV19 to TRBJ2-7, with a possible D match to TRBD2 (5 bases). CDR1 LNHDA and CDR2 SQIVND come from the germline V gene (reference sequence). The V gene lost 5 bases and the J gene lost 4 bases, with 27 bases spanning the gap. The CDR3 is made up of 18 amino acids. CDR3: CASSGTPPQSGDGYEQYF. The CDR3 coding sequence is TGTGCCAGTAGTGGAACACCCCCCCAGAGCGGAGATGGATACGAGCAGTACTTC.